A selection of T cell receptor beta chains follows, all from one sample in a study of CD8+ T cells in alopecia areata. Here immunoSEQ multiplex PCR was the method, and the copy in TCRdb shows in-frame clones only, minus some. The sample carries 200,000 or so clones, about three fifths recorded once. The sequencing here drew on CD4+ T cells sorted from blood, taken at week 24, from a patient treated with tofacitinib. The source of these receptors is a human donor with alopecia areata. The conserved cysteine and the conserved F or W are not part of the CDR3 here.

11	TRBV7-2	TRBJ1-1	ASSLSGNTEAF
14	TRBV25-1	TRBJ1-2	ASSEYYVTGNSGYT
13	TRBV4-2	TRBJ2-5	ASSQEASGGETQY
10	TRBV7-2	TRBJ2-3	ASSLARDTQY
12	TRBV5-1	TRBJ1-1	ASSSGQGDTEAF
13	TRBV18	TRBJ2-3	ASSPPGQRGDTQY
11	TRBV7-2	TRBJ2-1	ASSLNRNNEQF
12	TRBV5-1	TRBJ2-3	ASRWREITDTQY
11	TRBV5-1	TRBJ1-1	ASSFSGVTEAF
13	TRBV5-1	TRBJ1-2	ASSGPGDRGYGYT
16	TRBV11-1	TRBJ2-7	ASSLSFSVGTGGYEQY
11	TRBV5-4	TRBJ2-1	ASSRTLADEQF
12	TRBV7-2	TRBJ2-1	ASRPTGGYNEQF
12	TRBV29-1	TRBJ2-3	SVEDRGGTDTQY
11	TRBV5-1	TRBJ1-2	ASSFPQYDGYT
13	TRBV7-9	TRBJ2-5	ASNRQLSGGETQY
14	TRBV5-4	TRBJ2-3	ASSLLAGGLTDTQY
12	TRBV27	TRBJ1-5	ASSLRGGWQPQH
12	TRBV7-6	TRBJ2-7	ASSARRGRFEQY
13	TRBV30	TRBJ2-7	AWSGGLAVTREQY
10	TRBV23-1	TRBJ2-7	ASRKDPNEQY
10	TRBV29-1	TRBJ1-3	SVAVRANTIY
13	TRBV9	TRBJ2-7	ASSARQGDWYEQY
11	TRBV6-5	TRBJ2-7	ASTRTGGYEQY
10	TRBV18	TRBJ1-1	ASSPANTEAF
13	TRBV11-2	TRBJ1-6	ASSLEPGPNSPLH
14	TRBV19	TRBJ2-2	ASRGDRGENTGELF
13	TRBV30	TRBJ2-6	AWREGGSGANVLT
12	TRBV6-6	TRBJ2-3	ASSRTSGRDTQY
15	TRBV5-1	TRBJ2-5	ASSLGGTSGRHETQY
11	TRBV29-1	TRBJ1-4	SAKGAASEKLF
10	TRBV29-1	TRBJ2-7	SVAPDRSEQY
12	TRBV7-8	TRBJ1-5	ASAPDVGGQPQH
11	TRBV7-6	TRBJ2-2	ASRQGATGELF
13	TRBV10-3	TRBJ2-3	AISADESSTDTQY
10	TRBV29-1	TRBJ2-3	SVEAGTDTQY
11	TRBV5-4	TRBJ1-4	ASSRRPNEKLF
10	TRBV4-1	TRBJ2-3	ASSQFDNTQY
11	TRBV25-1	TRBJ1-5	ASSPSAGQPQH
11	TRBV10-3	TRBJ1-2	AINGGAGYGYT
11	TRBV25-1	TRBJ1-6	ASRDRVDSPLH
14	TRBV5-1	TRBJ2-1	ASSVRTSGSVAEQF
15	TRBV9	TRBJ2-3	ASSAHRTSGSSDTQY
9	TRBV20-1	TRBJ2-7	SARENYEQY
11	TRBV30	TRBJ2-7	AWSDMDAYEQY
16	TRBV2	TRBJ2-3	ASRSGTSGTSSTDTQY
11	TRBV29-1	TRBJ1-2	SVGQGPDYGYT
15	TRBV10-3	TRBJ2-1	AIRKSGQGSSYNEQF
11	TRBV2	TRBJ1-2	ASKTGETYGYT
11	TRBV18	TRBJ2-3	ASSPGTRDTQY
12	TRBV9	TRBJ2-5	ASSAGTVQETQY
13	TRBV5-1	TRBJ2-1	ASSSTGTGEVEQF
14	TRBV7-2	TRBJ1-1	ASSPDGEGLNTEAF
11	TRBV18	TRBJ1-1	ASSPPITTEAF
10	TRBV5-6	TRBJ2-7	ASSLGTYEQY
10	TRBV29-1	TRBJ1-1	SGRTEGTEAF
12	TRBV30	TRBJ2-7	AWGALRGSYEQY
11	TRBV7-9	TRBJ2-5	ASSQVRTETQY
13	TRBV4-1	TRBJ2-1	ASSQVTSAYNEQF